This entry lists 11 T cell receptor beta chains sequenced from one sample in a study of blood T cell repertoires in COVID-19. TCRdb's copy holds only in-frame clones and misses some; the assay was immunoSEQ multiplex PCR. The sample shows some 200,000 clones, roughly three quarters of them seen only once. What was sequenced was peripheral blood. These TCRs come from a woman in her 50s with active or convalescent COVID-19.

In this sample, this clone turned up many times. The V and J genes are TRBV5-1 and TRBJ2-7, with D perhaps matching TRBD2 (7 bases). Germline V gene data show CDR1 as SGHRS and CDR2 as YFSETQ. Trimming left V 4 bases short and J 3 bases short, with 23 bases between. The CDR3 length is 17 residues. The CDR3 reads CASSEGGVGPPFYEQYF. CDR3 nucleotides: TGCGCCAGCAGCGAGGGGGGGGTAGGGCCCCCCTTCTACGAGCAGTACTTC.

The chain recombines TRBV30 with TRBJ2-3; 13 nucleotides match TRBD2. Germline CDR1 is GTSNPN and CDR2 is SVGIG (reference sequence). Trimming cost V 4 bases and J 5 bases; bases outside gene matches: 6. The CDR3 spans 15 residues. Here the CDR3 DNA reads TGTGCCTGGACCCGACTAGCGGGGGGTCTAGATACGCAGTATTTT. It specifies CAWTRLAGGLDTQYF.

This clone was counted only a few times. The genes are TRBV27 and TRBJ1-5; tentative D call: TRBD1 (6 bases). CDR1 and CDR2 from the germline V gene are MNHEY and SMNVEV (reference sequence). V was cut by 2 bases and J by 7 bases, with 12 bases left in between. The CDR3 loop spans 14 amino acids. The DNA of the CDR3 is TGTGCCAGCAGTTTAAACAGGGTCGGACAGCCCCAGCATTTT. This gives the protein CASSLNRVGQPQHF.

The chain combines TRBV14 with TRBJ2-7; TRBD1 might be the D (6 bases). Per germline, CDR1 SGHDN and CDR2 FVKESK. The CDR3 totals 18 residues. V lost 0 bases and J lost 3, with 21 bases in between. CDR3 bases: TGTGCCAGCAGCCAAGATCTTGGGGACACCTTAGGCGGCTACGAGCAGTACTTC. Translated: CASSQDLGDTLGGYEQYF.

J is TRBJ1-4 and V is TRBV4-3, with TRBD1 as a possible D gene (6 bases). Trimming cost V 5 bases and J 8 bases, with 15 bases left between them. This CDR3 has 14 residues. Germline V gene data show CDR1 as LGHNA and CDR2 as YSLEER. The chain's CDR3 is CASSEQGMREKLFF. The CDR3 DNA follows: TGCGCCAGCAGCGAACAGGGTATGCGAGAAAAACTGTTTTTT.

The CDR3: CASSFLKGQGNYGYTF. The CDR3 DNA is TGTGCCAGCAGTTTCCTGAAGGGACAGGGGAACTATGGCTACACCTTC. V gene TRBV28 combines with J gene TRBJ1-2, with 10 nucleotides matching TRBD1. This CDR3 has 16 residues. J gave up 2 bases and V 3 bases, and 6 bases lay outside the gene matches. The germline CDR1 and CDR2 sequences are MDHEN and SYDVKM.

The chain joins TRBV27 to TRBJ1-4, with 11 bases matching TRBD1. The CDR3 extends over 14 amino acids. CDR1 MNHEY and CDR2 SMNVEV come from the germline V gene (reference sequence). The ends lost 8 bases at V and 7 bases at J; junction bases unmatched: 6. CDR3 sequence (DNA): TGTGCCAGCGGCTCCGGGACAGGGGGTGAAAAACTGTTTTTT. Protein product: CASGSGTGGEKLFF.

The chain combines TRBV19 with TRBJ2-2; D is perhaps TRBD1 (5 bases). The CDR3 covers 15 residues. The germline CDR1 and CDR2 sequences are LNHDA and SQIVND (reference sequence). V dropped 1 base and J dropped 0 bases, with 6 bases sitting between them. As DNA, the CDR3 is TGTGCCAGTAGTATAGGCAGGGCGAACACCGGGGAGCTGTTTTTT. Protein product: CASSIGRANTGELFF.

In DNA form, the CDR3 reads TGTGCCAGCAGCTTAGCTGGCGGGGGGCCAGCCTACGAGCAGTACTTC. This codes for CASSLAGGGPAYEQYF. V usage is TRBV7-2 and J usage is TRBJ2-7, with 8 bases aligning to TRBD2. From germline, CDR1 is SGHTA and CDR2 FQGNSA. The CDR3 contains 16 residues. Unmatched junction bases numbered 6, after V lost 0 bases and J lost 2 bases.

The V gene is TRBV7-3, the J gene TRBJ2-1, with 15 bases fitting TRBD2. This CDR3 region has 17 residues. Germline CDR1 reads SGHTA; CDR2 reads FQGTGA. After removal of 5 bases from V and 8 bases from J, the junction contained 10 bases not matched to a gene. The CDR3 here is CASSARGLAGGADEQFF. CDR3 DNA: TGTGCCAGCAGCGCCCGGGGACTAGCGGGAGGAGCGGATGAGCAGTTCTTC. The full variable domain, in which reference TRBV7-3 and TRBJ2-1 provide the parts outside the CDR3, is GAGVSQTPSNKVTEKGKYVELRCDPISGHTALYWYRQSLGQGPEFLIYFQGTGAADDSGLPNDRFFAVRPEGSVSTLKIQRTERGDSAVYLCASSARGLAGGADEQFFGPGTRLTVL.

The chain is built from TRBV30 and TRBJ2-2; 7 nucleotides align to TRBD1. CDR3 length equals 14 residues. Per the germline V gene, CDR1 is GTSNPN and CDR2 is SVGIG (reference sequence). V dropped 7 bases and J dropped 1; count of bases not matched to a gene: 6. CDR3 region: CASLDRVNTGELFF. DNA of the CDR3: TGTGCCTCACTCGACAGGGTGAACACCGGGGAGCTGTTTTTT.